This T cell receptor beta chain was profiled in a study of cytotoxic CD8 clonotypes in ibrutinib-treated CLL. Per germline, CDR1 SEHNR and CDR2 FQNEAQ (reference sequence). The CDR3 loop spans 17 amino acids. Losses at the gene ends were 6 bases for V and 0 bases for J; bases not matched to a gene: 12. As input for TCR beta libraries, around 2 micrograms of genomic DNA came from cryopreserved PBMCs. Some clones are missing from TCRdb's copy, which holds only in-frame ones; the method was immunoSEQ multiplex PCR. This table holds 33,000 or so clones, about half found once. Sequenced material: PBMCs, taken before ibrutinib treatment. The chain joins TRBV7-9 to TRBJ1-1, with 8 positions matching TRBD1. This sequence originates from a human donor with chronic lymphocytic leukemia. DNA of the CDR3: TGTGCCAGCAGTCCACGGACAGGGTTCGGAATGAACACTGAAGCTTTCTTT. Translated, it gives CASSPRTGFGMNTEAFF. Full variable domain (missing parts from reference TRBV7-9 and TRBJ1-1): DTGVSQNPRHKITKRGQNVTFRCDPISEHNRLYWYRQTLGQGPEFLTYFQNEAQLEKSRLLSDRFSAERPKGSFSTLEIQRTEQGDSAMYLCASSPRTGFGMNTEAFFGQGTRLTVV.